This TCR beta chain was captured in a study of Tregs in tolerant kidney transplant recipients. Background on the study: Recipients received nonmyeloablative bone marrow transplants from related graft donors, with transient mixed chimerism.

An overnight rest at 37°C with approximately 180 IU/ml IL-2 preceded regulatory T cell sorting from thawed PBMCs. Sequenced by immunoSEQ multiplex PCR; TCRdb stores in-frame clones only, minus some. The table shows under 80,000 clones, with 80% to 90% occurring only once. V was clipped by 1 base and J by 4 bases, with 11 bases between them. Germline V lookup: CDR1 SQVTM, CDR2 ANQGSEA. The CDR3 spans 14 residues. Whole-study findings and limits: Changing PCR primers prevented nucleotide comparison between some patients' samples. Biological reproducibility was not directly addressed in this study.

On this clone: Its target is not known.

The J gene is TRBJ1-3, the V gene TRBV29-1, with D maybe TRBD1 (5 bases). Sequencing used Tregs from blood, obtained before the transplant. The receptor comes from a human donor who received a combined kidney and bone marrow transplant. The CDR3 is CSVEGGARGNTIYF. The CDR3 DNA reads as TGCAGCGTTGAAGGCGGGGCGCGGGGAAACACCATATATTTT.